The rows below give T cell receptor beta chains drawn from one sample of a study of Ad26.COV2.S vaccination and SARS-CoV-2 variants. The method was immunoSEQ multiplex PCR; TCRdb's version includes in-frame clones alone and lacks a portion of them. The sample lists about half a million clones, approximately 90% occurring once. The sequencing here drew on peripheral blood, taken in a trial of Ad26.COV2.S vaccine versus placebo. These receptors were collected from a person aged 18-65 years who received the Ad26.COV2.S COVID-19 vaccine or a placebo. Each CDR3 is given with its conserved first and last residue. D genes are given only for firm matches. Part of the rows lack a size; the others show once, few, many or a class for expanded clones.

d_call	v_call	j_call	clone_size	cdr3_nt	cdr3_aa
TRBD2	TRBV4-3	TRBJ2-7	-	TGCGCCAGCAGCCAAGGGACTAGCGGGGGGGCTACCTACGAGCAGTACTTC	CASSQGTSGGATYEQYF
-	TRBV7-9	TRBJ2-2	-	TGTGCCAGCAGCCCAGCCACCTGGTTGGGGGACACCGGGGAGCTGTTTTTT	CASSPATWLGDTGELFF
TRBD1	TRBV28	TRBJ1-6	-	TGTGCCAGCAGTCCCATCTCCGGGACAGGGTTGAATTCACCCCTCCACTTT	CASSPISGTGLNSPLHF
-	TRBV6-5	TRBJ1-5	few	TGTGCCAGCAGTTACAGGGCAGATTATCAGCCCCAGCATTTT	CASSYRADYQPQHF
-	TRBV29-1	TRBJ2-7	-	TGCAGCGTTGCCGTGTCTTACGAGCAGTACTTC	CSVAVSYEQYF
-	TRBV5-1	TRBJ2-7	-	TGCGCCAGCAGCTTCAATAGAGGATACTACGAGCAGTACTTC	CASSFNRGYYEQYF
-	TRBV11-2	TRBJ2-1	-	TGTGCCAGCAGCTTGGGCGTACGGGTAAATGAGCAGTTCTTC	CASSLGVRVNEQFF
TRBD2	TRBV6-2/TRBV6-3	TRBJ2-7	-	TGTGCCAGCAGTACTAGCGGGAGCTTAGCGACCTACGAGCAGTACTTC	CASSTSGSLATYEQYF
-	TRBV3-1/TRBV3-2	TRBJ2-5	-	TGTGCCAGCCGCACAGGGTCGAGGGAGACCCAGTACTTC	CASRTGSRETQYF
-	TRBV4-2	TRBJ1-6	-	TGTGCCAGCAGCCAAGATGGGGAGACAGGATTGAATTCACCCCTCCACTTT	CASSQDGETGLNSPLHF
TRBD1	TRBV7-9	TRBJ1-4	-	TGTGCCAGCAGCTTTATTGACTACAGGGGGTCTGTAACTAATGAAAAACTGTTTTTT	CASSFIDYRGSVTNEKLFF
-	TRBV7-9	TRBJ1-4	-	TGTGCCAGCAGCTCCCAACAGGGCCTGGGCGGTGTAAAACTGTTTTTT	CASSSQQGLGGVKLFF
-	TRBV28	TRBJ1-2	-	TGTGCCAGCACCGGAATCGGGGATTACTATGGCTACACCTTC	CASTGIGDYYGYTF
-	TRBV27	TRBJ1-3	-	TGTGCCAGCAGTACATACTCTGGAAACACCATATATTTT	CASSTYSGNTIYF
TRBD2	TRBV24-1	TRBJ2-1	-	TGTGCCACCAGTGGCGCGGGAGGGCAGGGTGAGCAGTTCTTC	CATSGAGGQGEQFF
-	TRBV18	TRBJ1-1	-	TGTGCCAGCTCACCCGGACCGAACACTGAAGCTTTCTTT	CASSPGPNTEAFF
-	TRBV27	TRBJ2-5	-	TGTGCCTCCATCGGCGGCGACAGGGAGACCCAGTACTTC	CASIGGDRETQYF
TRBD1	TRBV9	TRBJ1-3	-	TGTGCCAGCAGCGTATCGGACAGGGCTGGAAACACCATATATTTT	CASSVSDRAGNTIYF
-	TRBV6-2/TRBV6-3	TRBJ1-5	-	TGTGCCAGCAGTTATACAGGGAACCAGCCCCAGCATTTT	CASSYTGNQPQHF
TRBD2	TRBV3-1/TRBV3-2	TRBJ2-5	-	TGTGCCAGCAGTCCCGTGCGGGGGGGCCACAAGACCCAGTACTTC	CASSPVRGGHKTQYF
TRBD1	TRBV5-1	TRBJ2-7	-	TGCGCCAGCAGCTTGGGACAGGGGGGCAGAAACGAGCAGTACTTC	CASSLGQGGRNEQYF
TRBD1	TRBV5-6	TRBJ1-4	-	TGTGCCAGCAGCTTGGCTACAGGGGGTGAAAAACTGTTTTTT	CASSLATGGEKLFF
TRBD2	TRBV19	TRBJ2-3	once	TGTGCCAGTAAACTAGCGCTGTGGAGTAGCACAGATACGCAGTATTTT	CASKLALWSSTDTQYF
TRBD1	TRBV9	TRBJ1-2	-	TGTGCCAGCACAGGGGGGATGAGCTATGGCTACACCTTC	CASTGGMSYGYTF
-	TRBV11-1	TRBJ1-3	-	TGTGCCAGCAGCTCCGGACTGCTCGCTGGAAACACCATATATTTT	CASSSGLLAGNTIYF
-	TRBV3-1/TRBV3-2	TRBJ1-2	-	TGTGCCAGCAGCCAAGATAGGAGGGGTTATGGCTACACCTTC	CASSQDRRGYGYTF
TRBD1	TRBV10-3	TRBJ2-7	once	TGTGCCATCAGTCGGACAGGGAACGAGCAGTACTTC	CAISRTGNEQYF
-	TRBV3-1/TRBV3-2	TRBJ2-3	-	TGTGCCAGCAGCCTAGAGCGGGATACGCAGTATTTT	CASSLERDTQYF
-	TRBV2	TRBJ2-1	-	TGTGCCAGCAGCCTAGAAAGGACGATCCCAAATGAGCAGTTCTTC	CASSLERTIPNEQFF
-	TRBV5-1	TRBJ1-6	-	TGCGCCAGCAGCTTGGGGGACTTCCTAAGGACGTCACCCCTCCACTTT	CASSLGDFLRTSPLHF
-	TRBV7-9	TRBJ1-1	-	TGTGCCAGCACCCGAACCCTGAACACTGAAGCTTTCTTT	CASTRTLNTEAFF
-	TRBV30	TRBJ1-2	-	TGTGCCTGGAGTGTAATGTGGCAGGGGAACCGGGGCTACACCTTC	CAWSVMWQGNRGYTF
-	TRBV7-9	TRBJ1-1	-	TGTGCCAGCAGCTCCAACACTGAAGCTTTCTTT	CASSSNTEAFF
TRBD1	TRBV6-1	TRBJ2-7	-	TGTGCCAGCAGTGAAGCGAGTATGAGGACAGGGCCGTCGAACTTC	CASSEASMRTGPSNF
TRBD1	TRBV10-2	TRBJ2-3	-	TGCGCCAGCAGTGAGTCTTTTTGGACAGGGGCTGACACAGATACGCAGTATTTT	CASSESFWTGADTDTQYF
-	TRBV7-9	TRBJ1-2	-	TGTGCCAGCAGCTCCCCACATGTGGGGGACTATGGCTACACCTTC	CASSSPHVGDYGYTF
-	TRBV19	TRBJ2-7	once	TGTGCCAGTAGTGCGACACCCTCCTACGAGCAGTACTTC	CASSATPSYEQYF
-	TRBV18	TRBJ1-2	once	TGTGCCAGCTCACCGACGACAGCGGTAGACTATGGCTACACCTTC	CASSPTTAVDYGYTF
TRBD1	TRBV2	TRBJ1-4	-	TGTGCCAGCGACAGGGGGCCGAGTGAAAAACTGTTTTTT	CASDRGPSEKLFF
TRBD1	TRBV9	TRBJ2-7	-	TGTGCCAGCAGCGTAGGCAGGGGGCCCTACGAGCAGTACTTC	CASSVGRGPYEQYF
TRBD2	TRBV27	TRBJ2-1	-	TGTGCCAGCAGTTTCGCTAGCGGAAACAATGAGCAGTTCTTC	CASSFASGNNEQFF
-	TRBV20-1	TRBJ1-2	-	TGCAGTGCTAGGCCAGACTATGGCTACACCTTC	CSARPDYGYTF
TRBD1	TRBV29-1	TRBJ1-1	few	TGCAGCGTCGGCGGGACAGAAGAAGCTTTCTTT	CSVGGTEEAFF
-	TRBV7-9	TRBJ1-2	-	TGTGCCAGCAGCTTAGGGGGTCAGGGAAACTATGGCTACACCTTC	CASSLGGQGNYGYTF
-	TRBV7-9	TRBJ2-1	-	TGTGCCAGCAGCCGCACCGGGACTCTGACAACCTACAATGAGCAGTTCTTC	CASSRTGTLTTYNEQFF
-	TRBV29-1	TRBJ2-1	-	TGCAGCGTTCCCCGGGGAACGGAGCAGTTCTTC	CSVPRGTEQFF
-	TRBV5-1	TRBJ2-6	-	TGCGCCAGCAGCTTGATCGGCAGGGGGGAGGCTGGGGCCAACGTCCTGACTTTC	CASSLIGRGEAGANVLTF
-	TRBV7-9	TRBJ2-3	once	TGTGCCAGCAGCTTAGGGATTGCGTCCACAGATACGCAGTATTTT	CASSLGIASTDTQYF
-	TRBV27	TRBJ2-1	-	TGTGCCAGCAGTTTAAGAAATGAGCAGTTCTTC	CASSLRNEQFF
-	TRBV5-8	TRBJ1-1	-	TGTGCCAGCAGCTTGGAAGTTGGGCGGGTCACTGAAGCTTTCTTT	CASSLEVGRVTEAFF
-	TRBV5-4	TRBJ1-4	-	TGTGCCAGCAGCTTCGGACAGAATGAAAAACTGTTTTTT	CASSFGQNEKLFF
-	TRBV6-2/TRBV6-3	TRBJ1-2	-	TGTGCCAGCAGTTACCCCTCGTATGGCTACACCTTC	CASSYPSYGYTF
TRBD2	TRBV28	TRBJ2-7	-	TGTGCCAGCGAAGCGGGGTCTAGCTCCTACGAGCAGTACTTC	CASEAGSSSYEQYF